This T cell receptor (beta chain) comes out of a study of shared clonotypes between healthy human individuals. The data were produced by immunoSEQ multiplex PCR, yet TCRdb's version contains in-frame clones alone and is incomplete. The sample carries around 200,000 clones, over 80% recorded once. The authors divided CD4+ cells into CD45RA+ naive and CD45RA-negative memory subsets. Germline values: CDR1 PRHDT, CDR2 FYEKMQ (reference sequence). Losses at the gene ends were 5 bases for V and 1 base for J; bases not matched to a gene: 8. The CDR3 is 15 amino acids. Input material: naive CD4+ T cells sorted from blood. Stated subset: CD45RA+ positively selected. The sequence was obtained from a woman in her thirties in good health. The V call is TRBV13, the J call TRBJ2-7; TRBD1 matches at 7 bases. The CDR3 protein is CASSPGQDESYEQYF. The CDR3 DNA reads TGTGCCAGCAGCCCAGGACAGGATGAATCCTACGAGCAGTACTTC.